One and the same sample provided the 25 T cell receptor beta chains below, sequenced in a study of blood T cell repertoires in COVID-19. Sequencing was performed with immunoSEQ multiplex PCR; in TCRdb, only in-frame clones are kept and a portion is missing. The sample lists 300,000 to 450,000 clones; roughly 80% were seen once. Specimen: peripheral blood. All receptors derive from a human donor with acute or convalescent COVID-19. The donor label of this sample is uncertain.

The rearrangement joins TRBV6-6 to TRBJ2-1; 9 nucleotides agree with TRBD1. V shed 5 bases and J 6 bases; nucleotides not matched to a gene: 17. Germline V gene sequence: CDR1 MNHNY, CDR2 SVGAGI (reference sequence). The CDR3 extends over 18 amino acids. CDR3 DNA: TGTGCCAGCAGTCCCGGGACAGGGCCCTTCTACGGTCGCAATGAGCAGTTCTTC. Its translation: CASSPGTGPFYGRNEQFF.

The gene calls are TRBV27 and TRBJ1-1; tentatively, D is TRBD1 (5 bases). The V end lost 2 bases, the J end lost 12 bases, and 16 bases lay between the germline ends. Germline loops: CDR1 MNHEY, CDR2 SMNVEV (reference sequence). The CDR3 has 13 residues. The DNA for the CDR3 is TGTGCCAGCAGTTTAAATTGGGCGGGGGAAACTTTCTTT. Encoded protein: CASSLNWAGETFF.

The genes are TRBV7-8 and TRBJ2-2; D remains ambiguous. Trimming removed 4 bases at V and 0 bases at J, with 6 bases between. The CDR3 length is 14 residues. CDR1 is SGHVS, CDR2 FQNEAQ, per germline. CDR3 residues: CASSSTTNTGELFF. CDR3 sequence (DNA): TGTGCCAGCAGCTCCACAACGAACACCGGGGAGCTGTTTTTT.

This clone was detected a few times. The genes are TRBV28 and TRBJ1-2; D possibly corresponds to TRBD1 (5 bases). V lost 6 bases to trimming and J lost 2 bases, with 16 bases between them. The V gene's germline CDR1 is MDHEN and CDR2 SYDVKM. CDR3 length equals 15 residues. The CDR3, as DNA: TGTGCCAGCAGCCCAGGGTTCAGCAGCAACTATGGCTACACCTTC. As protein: CASSPGFSSNYGYTF.

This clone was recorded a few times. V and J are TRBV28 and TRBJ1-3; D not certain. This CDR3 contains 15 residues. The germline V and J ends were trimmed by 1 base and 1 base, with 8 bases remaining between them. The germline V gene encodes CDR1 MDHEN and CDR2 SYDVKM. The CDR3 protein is CASSLSGQSGNTIYF. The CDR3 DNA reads TGTGCCAGCAGTTTATCCGGTCAATCTGGAAACACCATATATTTT. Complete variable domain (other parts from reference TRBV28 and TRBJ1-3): DVKVTQSSRYLVKRTGEKVFLECVQDMDHENMFWYRQDPGLGLRLIYFSYDVKMKEKGDIPEGYSVSREKKERFSLILESASTNQTSMYLCASSLSGQSGNTIYFGEGSWLTVV.

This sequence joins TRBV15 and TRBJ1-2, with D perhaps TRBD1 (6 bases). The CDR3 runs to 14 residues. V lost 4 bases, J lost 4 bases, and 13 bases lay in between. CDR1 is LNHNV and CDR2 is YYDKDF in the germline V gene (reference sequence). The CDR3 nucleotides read TGTGCCACCAGCATGGACAGATACACCTATGGCTACACCTTC. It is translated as CATSMDRYTYGYTF.

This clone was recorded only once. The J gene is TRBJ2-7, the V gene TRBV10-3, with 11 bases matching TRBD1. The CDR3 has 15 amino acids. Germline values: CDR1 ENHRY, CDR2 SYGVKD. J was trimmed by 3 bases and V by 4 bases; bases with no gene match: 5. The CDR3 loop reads CAISGTGGKNYEQYF. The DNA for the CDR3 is TGTGCCATCAGTGGGACAGGGGGCAAAAACTACGAGCAGTACTTC.

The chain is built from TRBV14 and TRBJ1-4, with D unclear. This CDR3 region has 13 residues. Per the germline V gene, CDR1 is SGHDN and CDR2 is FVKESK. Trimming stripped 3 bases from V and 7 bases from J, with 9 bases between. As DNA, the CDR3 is TGTGCCAGCAGCCACGGCGGGGTTGAAAAACTGTTTTTT. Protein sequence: CASSHGGVEKLFF. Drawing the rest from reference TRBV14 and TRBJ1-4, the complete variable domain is EAGVTQFPSHSVIEKGQTVTLRCDPISGHDNLYWYRRVMGKEIKFLLHFVKESKQDESGMPNNRFLAERTGGTYSTLKVQPAELEDSGVYFCASSHGGVEKLFFGSGTQLSVL.

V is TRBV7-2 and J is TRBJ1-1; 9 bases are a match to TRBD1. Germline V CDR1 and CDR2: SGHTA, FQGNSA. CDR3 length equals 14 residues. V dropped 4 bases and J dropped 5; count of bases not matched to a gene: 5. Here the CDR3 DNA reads TGTGCCAGCAGCTATGACAGGGGGGGAACTGAAGCTTTCTTT. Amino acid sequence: CASSYDRGGTEAFF.

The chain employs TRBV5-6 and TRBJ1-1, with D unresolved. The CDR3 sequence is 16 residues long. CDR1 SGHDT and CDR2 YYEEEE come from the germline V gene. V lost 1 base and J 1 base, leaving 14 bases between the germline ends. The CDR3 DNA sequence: TGTGCCAGCAGCTTGCCCGGGCGGGGAAAGAACACTGAAGCTTTCTTT. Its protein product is CASSLPGRGKNTEAFF. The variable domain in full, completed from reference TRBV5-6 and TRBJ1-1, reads DAGVTQSPTHLIKTRGQQVTLRCSPKSGHDTVSWYQQALGQGPQFIFQYYEEEERQRGNFPDRFSGHQFPNYSSELNVNALLLGDSALYLCASSLPGRGKNTEAFFGQGTRLTVV.

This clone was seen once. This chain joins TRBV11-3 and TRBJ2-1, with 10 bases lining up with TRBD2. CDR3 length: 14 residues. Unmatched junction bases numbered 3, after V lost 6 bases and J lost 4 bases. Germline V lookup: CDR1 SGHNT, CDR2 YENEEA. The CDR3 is CASRKTSGYNEQFF. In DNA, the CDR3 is TGTGCCAGCAGAAAGACTAGCGGGTACAATGAGCAGTTCTTC.

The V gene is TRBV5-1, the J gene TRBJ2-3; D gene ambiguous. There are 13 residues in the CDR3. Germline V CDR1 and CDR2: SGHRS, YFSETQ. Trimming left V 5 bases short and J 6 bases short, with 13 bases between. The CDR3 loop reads CASSTSISDTQYF. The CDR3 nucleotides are TGCGCCAGCAGTACGAGCATCTCTGATACGCAGTATTTT.

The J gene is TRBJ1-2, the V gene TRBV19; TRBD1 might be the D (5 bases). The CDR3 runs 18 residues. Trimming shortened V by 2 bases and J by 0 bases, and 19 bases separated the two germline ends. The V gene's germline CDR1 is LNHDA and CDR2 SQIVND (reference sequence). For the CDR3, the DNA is TGTGCCAGTAGTATAAAAAGGTTCTCGGACACCTCTAACTATGGCTACACCTTC. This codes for CASSIKRFSDTSNYGYTF.

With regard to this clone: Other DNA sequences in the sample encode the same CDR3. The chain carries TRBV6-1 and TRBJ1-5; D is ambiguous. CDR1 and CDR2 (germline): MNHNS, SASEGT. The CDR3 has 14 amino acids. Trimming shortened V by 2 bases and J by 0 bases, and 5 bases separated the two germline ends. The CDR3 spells CASSENYSNQPQHF. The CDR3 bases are TGTGCCAGCAGTGAAAACTATAGCAATCAGCCCCAGCATTTT.

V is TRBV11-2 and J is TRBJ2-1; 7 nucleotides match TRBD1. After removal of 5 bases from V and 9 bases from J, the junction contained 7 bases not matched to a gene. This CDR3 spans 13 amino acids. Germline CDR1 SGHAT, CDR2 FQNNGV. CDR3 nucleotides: TGTGCCAGCAGCAAAGACAGGGAAATTGAGCAGTTCTTC. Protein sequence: CASSKDREIEQFF.

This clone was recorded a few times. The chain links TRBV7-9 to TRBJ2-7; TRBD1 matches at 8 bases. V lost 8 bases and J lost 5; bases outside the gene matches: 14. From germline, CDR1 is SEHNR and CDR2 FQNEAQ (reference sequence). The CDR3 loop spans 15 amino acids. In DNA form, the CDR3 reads TGTGCCAGCGCGACGGGCGCAGGGGGCTTCAACGAGCAGTACTTC. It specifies CASATGAGGFNEQYF.

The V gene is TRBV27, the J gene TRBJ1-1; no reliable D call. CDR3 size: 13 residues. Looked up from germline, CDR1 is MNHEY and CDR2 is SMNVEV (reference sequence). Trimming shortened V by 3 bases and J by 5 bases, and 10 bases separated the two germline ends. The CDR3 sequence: CASSLTRKTEAFF. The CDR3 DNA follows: TGTGCCAGCAGTTTGACAAGGAAAACTGAAGCTTTCTTT.

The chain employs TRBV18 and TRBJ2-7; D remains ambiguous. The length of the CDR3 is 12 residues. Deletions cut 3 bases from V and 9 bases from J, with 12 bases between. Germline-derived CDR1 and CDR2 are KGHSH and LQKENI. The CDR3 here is CASSPEARRQYF. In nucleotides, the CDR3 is TGTGCCAGCTCACCTGAAGCCCGTCGGCAGTACTTC.

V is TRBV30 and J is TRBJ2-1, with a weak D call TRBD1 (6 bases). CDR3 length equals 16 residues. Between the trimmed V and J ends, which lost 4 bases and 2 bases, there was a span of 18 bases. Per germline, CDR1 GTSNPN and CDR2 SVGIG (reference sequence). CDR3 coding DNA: TGTGCCTGGACCCAAATTCGACAGGCCACCTACAATGAGCAGTTCTTC. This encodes CAWTQIRQATYNEQFF.

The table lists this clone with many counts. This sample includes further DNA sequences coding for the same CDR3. The CDR3 protein is CASSLALPGLGTGELFF. CDR3 coding DNA: TGTGCCAGCAGCTTAGCGCTACCAGGGTTAGGCACCGGGGAGCTGTTTTTT. V is TRBV7-2 and J is TRBJ2-2; tentative D call: TRBD1 (5 bases). The CDR3 is 17 amino acids. Looked up from germline, CDR1 is SGHTA and CDR2 is FQGNSA. The V end was cut by 0 bases, the J end by 4 bases, with 15 bases between.

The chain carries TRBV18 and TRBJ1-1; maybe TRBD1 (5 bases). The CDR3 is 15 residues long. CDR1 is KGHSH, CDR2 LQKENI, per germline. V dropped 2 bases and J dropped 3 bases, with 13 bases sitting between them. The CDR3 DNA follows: TGTGCCAGCTCACCAATGGGGCTAGGTTACACTGAAGCTTTCTTT. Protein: CASSPMGLGYTEAFF.

The CDR3 sequence: CASSFITNTGELFF. In nucleotides, the CDR3 is TGTGCCAGCAGCTTCATCACGAACACCGGGGAGCTGTTTTTT. The J gene is TRBJ2-2, the V gene TRBV5-4; D remains unclear. Trimming left V 2 bases short and J 0 bases short, with 5 bases between. This CDR3 comprises 14 residues. CDR1 and CDR2 (germline): SGHNT, YYREEE (reference sequence). Full variable domain (missing parts from reference TRBV5-4 and TRBJ2-2): ETGVTQSPTHLIKTRGQQVTLRCSSQSGHNTVSWYQQALGQGPQFIFQYYREEENGRGNFPPRFSGLQFPNYSSELNVNALELDDSALYLCASSFITNTGELFFGEGSRLTVL.

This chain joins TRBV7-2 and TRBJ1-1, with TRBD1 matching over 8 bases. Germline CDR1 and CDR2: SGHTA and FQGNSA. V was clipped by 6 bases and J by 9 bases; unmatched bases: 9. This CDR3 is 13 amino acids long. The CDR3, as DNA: TGTGCCAGCAGTCCGTCCCGGGACAGGAAAGCTTTCTTT. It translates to CASSPSRDRKAFF.

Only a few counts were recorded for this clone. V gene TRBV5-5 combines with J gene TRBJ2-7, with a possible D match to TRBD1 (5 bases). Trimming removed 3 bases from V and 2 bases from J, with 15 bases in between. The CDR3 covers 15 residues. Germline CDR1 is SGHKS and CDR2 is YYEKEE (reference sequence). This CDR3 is CASSSRPGIAYEQYF. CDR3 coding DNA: TGTGCCAGCAGCTCGCGCCCAGGGATTGCCTACGAGCAGTACTTC.

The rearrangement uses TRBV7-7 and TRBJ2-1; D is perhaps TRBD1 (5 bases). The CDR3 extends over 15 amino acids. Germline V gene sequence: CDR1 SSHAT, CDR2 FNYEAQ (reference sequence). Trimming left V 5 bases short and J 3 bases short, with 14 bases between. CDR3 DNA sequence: TGTGCCAGCAGCCAAGACAGAAACTTCTACAATGAGCAGTTCTTC. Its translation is CASSQDRNFYNEQFF.